This T cell receptor (beta chain) is drawn from a study of blood T cell repertoires in COVID-19. Study-wide context: Spain, Italy and the United States supplied samples that represented acute and convalescent COVID-19.

Germline-derived CDR1 and CDR2 are SEHNR and FQNEAQ (reference sequence). The CDR3 sequence is 11 residues long. V was shortened by 5 bases and J by 3 bases, with 5 bases between the two germline ends. TCRdb keeps only in-frame clones here, not all; method: immunoSEQ multiplex PCR. This table holds approximately 450,000 clones, approximately 90% found once. The gene calls are TRBV7-9 and TRBJ2-7, with D unclear. The sample consisted of peripheral blood. This receptor was taken from a woman aged 25 to 39 with acute or convalescent COVID-19. The CDR3 protein is CASSNYYEQYF. CDR3 sequence (DNA): TGTGCCAGCAGCAATTACTACGAGCAGTACTTC.